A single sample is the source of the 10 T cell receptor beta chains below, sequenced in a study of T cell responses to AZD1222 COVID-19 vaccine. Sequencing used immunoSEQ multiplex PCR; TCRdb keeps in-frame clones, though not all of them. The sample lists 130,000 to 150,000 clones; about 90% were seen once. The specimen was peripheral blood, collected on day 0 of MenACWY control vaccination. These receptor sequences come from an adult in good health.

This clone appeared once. For the CDR3, the DNA is TGTGCCAGCAGCCAAGATGAGGGCTCCCTTAATGAAAAACTGTTTTTT. It translates to CASSQDEGSLNEKLFF. This rearrangement joins TRBV4-2 to TRBJ1-4; no definite D call. The V gene's germline CDR1 is LGHNA and CDR2 YNFKEQ. This CDR3 spans 16 amino acids. Trimming removed 0 bases at V and 4 bases at J, with 12 bases between.

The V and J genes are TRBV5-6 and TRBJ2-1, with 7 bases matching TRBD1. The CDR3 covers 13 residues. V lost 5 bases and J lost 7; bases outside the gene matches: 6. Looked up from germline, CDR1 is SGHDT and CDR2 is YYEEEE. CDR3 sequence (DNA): TGTGCCAGCAGAGGGACAGATTATAATGAGCAGTTCTTC. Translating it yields CASRGTDYNEQFF.

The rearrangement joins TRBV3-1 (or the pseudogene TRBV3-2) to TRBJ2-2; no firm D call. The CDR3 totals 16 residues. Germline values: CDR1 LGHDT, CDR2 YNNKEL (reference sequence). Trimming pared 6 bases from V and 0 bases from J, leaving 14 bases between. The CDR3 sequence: CASSLSGRANTGELFF. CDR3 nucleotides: TGTGCCAGCAGTCTCTCAGGCAGAGCGAACACCGGGGAGCTGTTTTTT.

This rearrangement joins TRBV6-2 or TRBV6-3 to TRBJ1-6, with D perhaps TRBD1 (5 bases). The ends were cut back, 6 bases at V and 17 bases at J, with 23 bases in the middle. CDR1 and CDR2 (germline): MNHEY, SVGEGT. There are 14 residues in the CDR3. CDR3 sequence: CASSYPQTGTQVHF. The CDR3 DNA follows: TGTGCCAGCAGCTATCCGCAAACCGGGACCCAGGTCCACTTT.

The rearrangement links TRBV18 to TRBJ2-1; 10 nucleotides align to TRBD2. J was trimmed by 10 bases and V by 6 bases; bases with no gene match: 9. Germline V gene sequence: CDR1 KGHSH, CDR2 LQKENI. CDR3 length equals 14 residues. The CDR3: CASSPLAGVREQFF. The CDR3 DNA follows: TGTGCCAGCTCTCCTCTAGCGGGAGTTCGGGAGCAGTTCTTC.

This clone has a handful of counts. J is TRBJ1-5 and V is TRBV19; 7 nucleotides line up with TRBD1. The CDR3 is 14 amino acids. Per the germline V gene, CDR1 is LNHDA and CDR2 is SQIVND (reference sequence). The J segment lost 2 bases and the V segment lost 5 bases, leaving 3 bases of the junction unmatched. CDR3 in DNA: TGTGCCAGTAGTGCAGGGGGAGGCAATCAGCCCCAGCATTTT. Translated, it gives CASSAGGGNQPQHF.

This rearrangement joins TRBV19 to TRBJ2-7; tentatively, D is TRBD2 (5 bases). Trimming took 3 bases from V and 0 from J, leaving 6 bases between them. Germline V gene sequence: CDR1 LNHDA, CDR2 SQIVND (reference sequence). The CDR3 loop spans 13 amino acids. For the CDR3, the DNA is TGTGCCAGTAGTATGGGGAGCTCCTACGAGCAGTACTTC. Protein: CASSMGSSYEQYF.

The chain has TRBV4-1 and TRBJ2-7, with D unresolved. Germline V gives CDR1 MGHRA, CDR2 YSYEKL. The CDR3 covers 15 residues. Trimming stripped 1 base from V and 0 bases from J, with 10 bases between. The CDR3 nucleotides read TGCGCCAGCAGCCAAGCGACTGCCAGCTCCTACGAGCAGTACTTC. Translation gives CASSQATASSYEQYF.

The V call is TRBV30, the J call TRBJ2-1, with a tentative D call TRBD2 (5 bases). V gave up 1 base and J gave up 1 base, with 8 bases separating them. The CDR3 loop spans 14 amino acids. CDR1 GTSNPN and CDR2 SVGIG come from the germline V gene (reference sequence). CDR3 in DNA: TGTGCCTGGAGTGAGCGGTTTTCCTACAATGAGCAGTTCTTC. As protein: CAWSERFSYNEQFF.

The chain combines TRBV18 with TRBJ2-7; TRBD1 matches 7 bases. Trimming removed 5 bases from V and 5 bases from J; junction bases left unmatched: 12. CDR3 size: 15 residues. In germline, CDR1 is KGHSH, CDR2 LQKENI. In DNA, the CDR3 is TGTGCCAGCTCATCGTACAGGGGATCTGCCAACGAGCAGTACTTC. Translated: CASSSYRGSANEQYF.